Following are 23 T cell receptor beta chains from one sample sequenced in a study of T-cell reconstitution after alpha-beta-depleted transplantation in children. Preparation of the TCRbeta library was carried out with unique molecular identifiers. TCRdb re-called the PCR reads with MiXCR, one entry per CDR3 protein. The sample lists about 610,000 distinct CDR3 sequences; about 10% were seen once. Specimen: PBMCs from the stem cell graft donor, collected from the stem cell graft. Source of these receptors: a human donor who donated a stem cell graft to a child with acute myeloid leukemia.

This clonotype was counted between two and nine times. The chain couples TRBV20-1 to TRBJ2-2; 7 bases are a match to TRBD2. The trim removed 1 base at V and 4 bases at J, leaving 6 bases unmatched. The CDR3 runs to 15 residues. CDR1 DFQATT and CDR2 SNEGSKA come from the germline V gene (reference sequence). The CDR3 coding sequence is TGCAGTGCTAGAGTCGCAGCGGGGTCCACCGGGGAGCTGTTTTTT. Translating it yields CSARVAAGSTGELFF.

This clonotype was seen at least ten times. The chain employs TRBV20-1 and TRBJ2-5; 8 bases map to TRBD2. Trimming at V came to 0 bases and at J to 4 bases, leaving 7 bases not matched to a gene. The CDR3 length is 15 residues. Germline loops: CDR1 DFQATT, CDR2 SNEGSKA (reference sequence). The CDR3: CSARDAAGVGETQYF. The DNA of the CDR3 is TGCAGTGCTAGAGATGCAGCGGGAGTGGGAGAGACCCAGTACTTC.

V and J are TRBV27 and TRBJ2-1; 10 nucleotides match TRBD2. The CDR3 sequence is 18 residues long. Germline V lookup: CDR1 MNHEY, CDR2 SMNVEV (reference sequence). V was clipped by 4 bases and J by 4 bases; unmatched bases: 13. CDR3: CASSSQRLAGRDYNEQFF. The DNA for the CDR3 is TGTGCCAGCAGTTCCCAACGACTAGCGGGCCGGGATTACAATGAGCAGTTCTTC.

This clonotype was observed many times. This chain links TRBV30 with TRBJ2-5; 7 bases map to TRBD2. The V gene end was trimmed by 5 bases and the J gene end by 3 bases; junction bases not matched to a gene: 0. This CDR3 is 11 amino acids long. Germline assignment: CDR1 GTSNPN and CDR2 SVGIG (reference sequence). This CDR3 reads CAWGTKETQYF. CDR3 DNA sequence: TGTGCCTGGGGGACTAAAGAGACCCAGTACTTC.

This clonotype was found a few times. The rearrangement links TRBV5-6 to TRBJ2-7, with D possibly being TRBD2 (6 bases). V was trimmed by 4 bases and J by 2 bases, leaving 16 bases between them. The CDR3 runs to 15 residues. Germline V gives CDR1 SGHDT, CDR2 YYEEEE. CDR3 nucleotide sequence: TGTGCCAGCAGCCTTGCTACGCGGGGAGCCTACGAGCAGTACTTC. Amino acids: CASSLATRGAYEQYF.

This clonotype was observed many times. This chain connects TRBV5-1 to TRBJ2-1; D is unresolved. The ends were cut back, 5 bases at V and 8 bases at J, with 14 bases in the middle. Germline CDR1 is SGHRS and CDR2 is YFSETQ. CDR3 size: 13 residues. Written as DNA, the CDR3 is TGCGCCAGCAGTCATGGTACTTCGGATGAGCAGTTCTTC. Translation: CASSHGTSDEQFF.

There are a few counts of this clonotype. The V and J genes are TRBV7-2 and TRBJ2-1; D gene unclear. Germline values: CDR1 SGHTA, CDR2 FQGNSA. CDR3 length equals 17 residues. V lost 7 bases, J lost 6 bases, and 25 bases lay in between. The CDR3: CASTQGIVKGPSNEQFF. CDR3 coding DNA: TGTGCCAGCACCCAAGGGATCGTGAAGGGCCCTAGCAATGAGCAGTTCTTC.

This clonotype was detected only a few times. One junction end does not reproduce the germline sequence, and a read error may be involved. The V gene is TRBV25-1, the J gene TRBJ1-3; D gene ambiguous. The CDR3 sequence is 13 residues long. The germline V gene has CDR1 MGHDK and CDR2 SYGVNS. DNA for the CDR3: TGTGCCAGCAGTGACCACTCTAGAAACACCATATATTTT. Protein: CASSDHSRNTIYF.

This clonotype occurred a few times. The chain has TRBV20-1 and TRBJ2-2; D might be TRBD1 (6 bases). This CDR3 has 13 amino acids. Germline V gene data show CDR1 as DFQATT and CDR2 as SNEGSKA (reference sequence). V was clipped by 6 bases and J by 7 bases, with 15 bases between them. The CDR3 DNA reads as TGCAGTGCCCATACAGGGAAAGGCGGGGAGCTGTTTTTT. It is translated as CSAHTGKGGELFF.

This clonotype was seen more than once but under ten times. The genes are TRBV12-3 or TRBV12-4 and TRBJ2-7; 9 nucleotides align to TRBD2. V trimming: 6 bases; J trimming: 2 bases; junction bases outside the gene matches: 5. This CDR3 contains 14 residues. The CDR3 coding sequence is TGTGCCAGCAGATTCACTAGCGGGCCCTACGAGCAGTACTTC. This translates into CASRFTSGPYEQYF.

The genes are TRBV4-1 and TRBJ2-3; 9 bases match TRBD2. CDR1 is MGHRA, CDR2 YSYEKL, per germline. After removal of 5 bases from V and 6 bases from J, the junction contained 6 bases not matched to a gene. This CDR3 contains 14 residues. DNA of the CDR3: TGCGCCAGCAGCGGAAAGCGGGAGGTCGATACGCAGTATTTT. Translated: CASSGKREVDTQYF.

This chain uses TRBV4-3 with TRBJ2-5; TRBD2 aligns across 7 bases. Germline loops: CDR1 LGHNA, CDR2 YSLEER. This CDR3 region has 17 residues. The V gene end was trimmed by 4 bases and the J gene end by 3 bases; junction bases not matched to a gene: 14. The CDR3 here is CASSLGRKGLGEETQYF. CDR3 nucleotide sequence: TGCGCCAGCAGCCTCGGGAGGAAGGGGTTAGGAGAAGAGACCCAGTACTTC.

This clonotype was found many times. The chain uses TRBV6-5 and TRBJ1-2, with D tentatively TRBD1 (5 bases). The CDR3 has 14 amino acids. Germline CDR1 is MNHEY and CDR2 is SVGAGI. The ends were cut back, 4 bases at V and 7 bases at J, with 16 bases in the middle. The CDR3 nucleotides are TGTGCCAGCAGTTGGTTGGGGGAAGTCGGTGGCTACACCTTC. Protein sequence: CASSWLGEVGGYTF.

This clonotype appeared a few times. The chain joins TRBV9 to TRBJ1-1; D is perhaps TRBD1 (6 bases). The germline V gene encodes CDR1 SGDLS and CDR2 YYNGEE. The CDR3 sequence is 15 residues long. V lost 4 bases to trimming and J lost 2 bases, with 15 bases between them. The CDR3 here is CASSSGGRANTEAFF. The CDR3 DNA reads as TGTGCCAGCAGCTCGGGGGGCAGGGCTAACACTGAAGCTTTCTTT.

The V and J genes are TRBV4-1 and TRBJ1-1, with 8 bases identical to TRBD1. The CDR3 sequence is 14 residues long. Germline trimming cut 3 bases from V and 8 bases from J; bases unmatched to any gene: 8. Germline loops: CDR1 MGHRA, CDR2 YSYEKL. Here the CDR3 DNA reads TGCGCCAGCAGCCATCCGACAGGGGTGAGGGAAGCTTTCTTT. This translates into CASSHPTGVREAFF.

In this sample, this clonotype turned up a few times. The genes are TRBV5-1 and TRBJ2-1, with 9 nucleotides matching TRBD1. V trimming: 4 bases; J trimming: 4 bases; junction bases outside the gene matches: 6. This CDR3 spans 15 amino acids. In germline, CDR1 is SGHRS, CDR2 YFSETQ. Here the CDR3 reads CASSHPGTGYNEQFF. The CDR3 coding sequence is TGCGCCAGCAGCCATCCGGGGACAGGGTACAATGAGCAGTTCTTC.

This clonotype was seen repeatedly, ten times or more. The V gene is TRBV6-1, the J gene TRBJ2-5, with 9 bases that match TRBD1. Germline V lookup: CDR1 MNHNS, CDR2 SASEGT. The CDR3 is 14 residues long. V lost 6 bases and J lost 5; bases outside the gene matches: 7. CDR3 in amino acids: CASRGQGLGETQYF. CDR3 nucleotide sequence: TGTGCCAGCAGGGGACAGGGCTTGGGTGAGACCCAGTACTTC.

The V gene is TRBV5-1, the J gene TRBJ2-1; unclear D gene. Between the trimmed V and J ends, which lost 4 bases and 4 bases, there was a span of 15 bases. CDR3 length: 15 amino acids. Germline CDR1 is SGHRS and CDR2 is YFSETQ. The CDR3: CASSPGRPEYNEQFF. The CDR3 nucleotides are TGCGCCAGCAGCCCAGGACGTCCGGAATACAATGAGCAGTTCTTC.

This clonotype was seen repeatedly, ten times or more. In DNA, the CDR3 is TGCAGTGCTAGTTTCGGTCCGTCCCAGCAGTTCTTC. This encodes CSASFGPSQQFF. V and J are TRBV20-1 and TRBJ2-1, with D unresolved. CDR3 length: 12 residues. Germline V gives CDR1 DFQATT, CDR2 SNEGSKA (reference sequence). Between the trimmed V and J ends, which lost 3 bases and 11 bases, there was a span of 14 bases.

This clonotype was seen many times. This chain connects TRBV9 to TRBJ1-1; D is unclear. The CDR3 length is 12 residues. Germline-derived CDR1 and CDR2 are SGDLS and YYNGEE. The V and J ends lost 4 bases and 0 bases respectively, with 4 bases between them. The CDR3 DNA sequence: TGTGCCAGCAGCCCCGTGAACACTGAAGCTTTCTTT. It yields the protein CASSPVNTEAFF.

This clonotype showed up just a few times. The genes are TRBV29-1 and TRBJ2-4, with 10 bases lining up with TRBD2. After removal of 4 bases from V and 0 bases from J, the junction contained 3 bases not matched to a gene. The length of the CDR3 is 15 residues. Germline CDR1 reads SQVTM; CDR2 reads ANQGSEA. The CDR3 DNA reads as TGCAGCGTTGTTGGGACTAGCGAAGCCAAAAACATTCAGTACTTC. Encoded protein: CSVVGTSEAKNIQYF.

This clonotype has more than one count but fewer than ten. The chain joins TRBV18 to TRBJ2-7, with 11 positions matching TRBD2. The CDR3 is 16 residues long. The V gene's germline CDR1 is KGHSH and CDR2 LQKENI. Trimming took 6 bases from V and 0 from J; bases not matched to a gene: 7. In nucleotides, the CDR3 is TGTGCCAGCTCCCCGACCGGGACTAGCGGCTCCTACGAGCAGTACTTC. This sequence encodes CASSPTGTSGSYEQYF. Together with reference TRBV18 and TRBJ2-7, the CDR3 gives the full variable domain: NAGVMQNPRHLVRRRGQEARLRCSPMKGHSHVYWYRQLPEEGLKFMVYLQKENIIDESGMPKERFSAEFPKEGPSILRIQQVVRGDSAAYFCASSPTGTSGSYEQYFGPGTRLTVT.

This clonotype appeared many times. The V and J genes are TRBV6-2 or TRBV6-3 and TRBJ1-1; 7 bases agree with TRBD1. CDR3 size: 13 residues. V lost 4 bases, J lost 9 bases, and 8 bases stayed unmatched. Germline lookup yields CDR1 MNHEY and CDR2 SVGEGT. The CDR3 spells CASSFGQVRKAFF. The DNA for the CDR3 is TGTGCCAGCAGTTTTGGACAGGTGAGGAAAGCTTTCTTT.